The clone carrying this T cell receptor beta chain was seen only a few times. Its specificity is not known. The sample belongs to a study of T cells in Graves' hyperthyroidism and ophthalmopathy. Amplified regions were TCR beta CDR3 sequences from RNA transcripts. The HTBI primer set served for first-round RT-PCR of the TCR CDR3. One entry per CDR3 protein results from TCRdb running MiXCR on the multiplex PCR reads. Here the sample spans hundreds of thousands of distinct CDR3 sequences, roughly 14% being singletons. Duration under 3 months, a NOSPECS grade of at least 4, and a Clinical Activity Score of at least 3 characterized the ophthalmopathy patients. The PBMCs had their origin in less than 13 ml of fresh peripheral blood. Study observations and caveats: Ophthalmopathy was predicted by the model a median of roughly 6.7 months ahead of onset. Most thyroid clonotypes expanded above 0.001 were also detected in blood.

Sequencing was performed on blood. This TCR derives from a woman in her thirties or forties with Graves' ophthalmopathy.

The CDR3 loop is CASSLLLADTGELFF. In DNA, the CDR3 is TGCGCCAGCAGCTTGCTTCTAGCTGACACCGGGGAGCTGTTTTTT. This sequence joins TRBV5-1 and TRBJ2-2; tentative D call: TRBD2 (5 bases). Germline assignment: CDR1 SGHRS and CDR2 YFSETQ. V lost 1 base and J lost 3, with 10 bases in between. The CDR3 runs to 15 residues.